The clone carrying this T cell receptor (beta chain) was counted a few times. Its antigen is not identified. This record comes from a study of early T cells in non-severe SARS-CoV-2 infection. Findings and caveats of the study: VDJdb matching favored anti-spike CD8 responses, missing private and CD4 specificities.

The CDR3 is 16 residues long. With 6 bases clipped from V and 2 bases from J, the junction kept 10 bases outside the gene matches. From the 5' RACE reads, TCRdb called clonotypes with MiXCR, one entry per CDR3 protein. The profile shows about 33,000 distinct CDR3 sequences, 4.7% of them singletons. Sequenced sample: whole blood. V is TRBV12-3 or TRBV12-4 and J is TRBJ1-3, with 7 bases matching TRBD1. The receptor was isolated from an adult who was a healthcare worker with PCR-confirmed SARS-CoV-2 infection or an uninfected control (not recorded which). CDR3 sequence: CASSSPLDRAGNTIYF. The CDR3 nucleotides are TGTGCCAGCAGCTCCCCACTCGACAGGGCTGGAAACACCATATATTTT.